This T cell receptor (beta chain) is drawn from a study of beta chain features in type 1 diabetes. Study-wide results and limits: Among type 1 diabetes patients, VDJ junctions had fewer insertions and more deletions.

The isolated RNA, all of it, was reverse transcribed, so expressed TCRB transcripts were what got sequenced. Sequencing was performed with immunoSEQ multiplex PCR; in TCRdb, only in-frame clones are kept and a portion is missing. The table has over 300,000 clones, 6.5% to 10% seen once. The CDR3 is made up of 17 amino acids. V lost 1 base, J lost 8 bases, and 17 bases stayed unmatched. Germline lookup yields CDR1 SQVTM and CDR2 ANQGSEA. The table lists this clone with a few counts. No antigen is known for it. The V call is TRBV29-1, the J call TRBJ2-1; 7 nucleotides agree with TRBD2. The receptor comes from a woman under 30 in good health. The sample comprised central memory CD4+ T cells from blood. CDR3 in DNA: TGCAGCGTTGAAGGGGGCCGTGCGGGAGCAATCGGCCATGAGCAGTTCTTC. This translates into CSVEGGRAGAIGHEQFF.